Below, one T cell receptor beta chain is given with its context. Its antigen is still unknown. Blood was sampled at baseline, cycle 4 day 1, and cycle 7 day 1. This sample is drawn from a study of OX40 agonist ivuxolimab in advanced cancers. Study-wide results and caveats: Several nonresponders also turned out to have low normalized T-cell clonal expansion.

Profiled with immunoSEQ multiplex PCR; TCRdb holds only in-frame clones, not every one. The table includes 60,000 or so clones, 86% detected once. This CDR3 has 13 residues. Trimming stripped 5 bases from V and 6 bases from J, with 13 bases between. In germline, CDR1 is KGHSH, CDR2 LQKENI. The clonotype originates from an adult with an advanced solid tumor such as melanoma, head and neck, liver or kidney cancer. Sequenced here: CD4+ or CD8+ T cells sorted from blood, sampled in a trial of the OX40 agonist ivuxolimab. V gene TRBV18 combines with J gene TRBJ1-2; D is unclear. CDR3 sequence reads: CASSRPTVDGYTF. The CDR3 DNA sequence: TGTGCCAGCTCAAGGCCCACAGTTGATGGCTACACCTTC. Based on the CDR3 plus reference TRBV18 and TRBJ1-2, the full variable domain is NAGVMQNPRHLVRRRGQEARLRCSPMKGHSHVYWYRQLPEEGLKFMVYLQKENIIDESGMPKERFSAEFPKEGPSILRIQQVVRGDSAAYFCASSRPTVDGYTFGSGTRLTVV.